This T cell receptor beta chain was recorded in a study of blood T cell repertoires in COVID-19. As processed by the authors: Reference gene primer amplification gave nucleated cell count estimates. Sequencing used immunoSEQ multiplex PCR; TCRdb keeps in-frame clones, though not all of them. The V and J calls and clone size are taken from that table; D and trimming were inferred from the DNA. The table lists some 350,000 clones, roughly 84% of them singletons. The junction had 7 bases not matched to a gene; V was cut back by 4 bases and J by 5 bases. Germline CDR1 LGHNA, CDR2 YNFKEQ. This CDR3 comprises 14 residues. Individuals drawn from around 24 US areas were about 18 to 90 years old. What the recovered Cohort 3 donors had was two negative PCRs, clearance, or symptom resolution.

The receptor was isolated from a woman aged 25-40 years who had recovered from COVID-19. The chain joins TRBV4-2 to TRBJ2-5, with 7 bases that match TRBD1. The sequenced sample was PBMCs or T cells enriched from blood (not recorded which). The CDR3, as DNA: TGTGCCAGCAGCCCCAGGACAGGTCGGGAGACCCAGTACTTC. It specifies CASSPRTGRETQYF.